The T cell receptor (beta chain) under discussion was sequenced for a study of blood T cells in healthy people across ages (dated by TCRdb to between 2015 and 2016). With respect to the entire study: In model experiments, template switching captured about one uniquely barcoded TCR beta cDNA molecule for every two T cells. To track age-related changes in TCR beta repertoire diversity, the study relied on deep sequencing normalized with unique cDNA molecular identifiers. The donors were split into four age groups: young (average about 16 years), middle-aged (39), aged (over 55) and long-lived (over 75). To avoid experimental bias, donors of different ages were distributed randomly across sequencing lanes. Two additional independent replicas of 1 million unique cDNA reads from the same blood draw were analyzed for two donors (one aged 18 to 29 and one aged 80 or older).

The investigation overall reported the following: Observed TCR beta diversity per million T cells fell roughly linearly with age, and a significant reduction was already apparent by age approximately 41. Bulk unsorted PBMC profiling prevented conclusive comparison of naive and antigen-experienced compartments. The long-lived group showed more naive CD4+ T cells, fewer expanded clones and increased TCR diversity than the aged group, suggesting age selection. Total diversity estimates from one million sequenced T cells were considered lower bounds and underestimates. The CMV infection status of donors was not known, potentially confounding age-related changes in expanded clonotypes. There was a strong correlation between observed TCR beta diversity and the percentage of naive T cells measured by flow cytometry.

CDR1 is given as SGHRS and CDR2 as YFSETQ, both from the germline V gene. The V and J ends are trimmed by 4 bases and 1 base, leaving 11 bases between them. The CDR3, from cysteine to phenylalanine, totals 14 residues. Just CDR3 DNA is preserved here, 42 bases in frame from base 1. Library preparation employed 5' RACE. Sequencing was performed on an Illumina HiSeq 2500. A second PCR of about 6 to 11 cycles was run with a J-beta primer mix and a sample-barcoded 5' primer. A unique molecular identifier was introduced onto each TCR beta cDNA molecule by a template-switch 5' adaptor carrying 12 random nucleotides. Each sample yielded at least 2.5 million CDR3-containing paired-end reads. The Mint cDNA synthesis kit, primed by a TRBC-specific oligonucleotide, was used to synthesize first-strand cDNA from all RNA. Following uracil-DNA glycosylase treatment, a first 18-cycle PCR with universal primers M1SS and BC2_uni_R was performed on all cDNA. Turning to the authors' computational methods: Each sample was normalized by randomly selecting 1 million high-quality reads, each carrying a distinct molecular identifier. Instead of being binned into consensus sequences, reads with shared molecular identifiers were discarded. MiTCR, run with a Q25 quality threshold and the strictest error-elimination algorithm, handled CDR3 identification, clonotype clustering and error correction. A nonparametric unseen species model with Euler transformation was used to estimate lower-bound total TCR beta diversity. In TCRdb, the public reads were trimmed at Q25 with fastp and aligned with MiXCR, with productive beta chains retained. For every CDR3 protein sequence, its rows merge into one entry that carries the most common genes and DNA. TCRdb assigned the V and J calls; the authors' analysis was not used. The sample yields about 900,000 distinct CDR3 sequences; 48% were counted once. The ten top clones hold 13% of the sample.

This clonotype was found once. Which antigen it targets is not known. Base-call qualities are not available, and no considerably larger clone is one nucleotide away. Donors were under 40 systemically healthy Caucasian individuals from Russia aged 6 to 90 years. Each donor gave about 10 milliliters of peripheral blood, drawn into EDTA-treated Vacutainer tubes. PBMCs were isolated by Ficoll-Paque density-gradient centrifugation, with at least 7 million obtained per sample. Total RNA was extracted from PBMCs with Trizol reagent, with at least 6 micrograms obtained per sample. For every donor, flow cytometry on a PBMC aliquot measured the percentage of naive CD45RAhigh/CD27high T cells.

The rearrangement combines TRBV5-1 with TRBJ1-1, and perhaps TRBD1 as D gene, on 6 matching bases. This clonotype originated in a man aged 25 to 40 in good health. The source material was blood. The DNA is TGCGCCAGCAGCAAGGACAGCCGGAACACTGAAGCTTTCTTT. Translated, it gives CASSKDSRNTEAFF.